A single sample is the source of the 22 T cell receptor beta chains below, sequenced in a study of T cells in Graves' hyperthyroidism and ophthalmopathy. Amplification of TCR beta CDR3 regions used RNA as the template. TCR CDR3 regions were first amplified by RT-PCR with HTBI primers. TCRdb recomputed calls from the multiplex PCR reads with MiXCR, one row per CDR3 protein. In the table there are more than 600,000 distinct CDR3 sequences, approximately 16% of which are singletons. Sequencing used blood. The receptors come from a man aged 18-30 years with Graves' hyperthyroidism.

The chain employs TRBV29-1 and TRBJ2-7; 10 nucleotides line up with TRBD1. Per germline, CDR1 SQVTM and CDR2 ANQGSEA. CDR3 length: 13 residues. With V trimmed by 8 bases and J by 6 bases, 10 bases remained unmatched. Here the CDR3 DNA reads TGCAGCACAAGACAGGGGGCGCGGGGCGAGCAGTACTTC. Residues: CSTRQGARGEQYF.

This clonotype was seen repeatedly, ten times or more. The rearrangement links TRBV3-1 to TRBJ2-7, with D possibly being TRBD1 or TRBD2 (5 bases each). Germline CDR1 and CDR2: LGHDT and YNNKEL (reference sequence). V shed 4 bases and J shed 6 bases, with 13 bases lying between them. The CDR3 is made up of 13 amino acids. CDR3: CASSPEGPVEQYF. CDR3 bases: TGTGCCAGCAGCCCCGAGGGGCCTGTCGAGCAGTACTTC.

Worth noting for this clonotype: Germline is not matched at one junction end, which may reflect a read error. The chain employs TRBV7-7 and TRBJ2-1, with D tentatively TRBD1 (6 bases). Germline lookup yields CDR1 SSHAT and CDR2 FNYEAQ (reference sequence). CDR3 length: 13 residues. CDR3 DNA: TGTGCTAGCAGTCCATGGGGGCTCAATGAGCAGTTCTTC. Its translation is CASSPWGLNEQFF.

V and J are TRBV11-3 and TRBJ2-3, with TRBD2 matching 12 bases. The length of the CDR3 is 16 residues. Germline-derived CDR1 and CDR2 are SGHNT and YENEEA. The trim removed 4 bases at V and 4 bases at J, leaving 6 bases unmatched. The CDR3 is CASSSSGRAAPDTQYF. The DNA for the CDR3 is TGTGCCAGCAGCTCTAGCGGGAGGGCCGCCCCAGATACGCAGTATTTT.

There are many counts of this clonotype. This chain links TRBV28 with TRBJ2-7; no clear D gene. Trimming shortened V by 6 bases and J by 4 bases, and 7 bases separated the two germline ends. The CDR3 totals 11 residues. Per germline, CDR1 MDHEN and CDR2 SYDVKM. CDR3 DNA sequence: TGTGCCAGCAGATACCGATACGAGCAGTACTTC. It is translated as CASRYRYEQYF.

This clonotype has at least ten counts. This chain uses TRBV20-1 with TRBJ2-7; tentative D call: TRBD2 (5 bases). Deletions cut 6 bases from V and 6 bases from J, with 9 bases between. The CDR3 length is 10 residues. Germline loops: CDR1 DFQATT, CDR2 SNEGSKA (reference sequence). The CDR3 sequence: CSARELEQYF. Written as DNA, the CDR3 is TGCAGTGCAAGGGAGCTCGAGCAGTACTTC.

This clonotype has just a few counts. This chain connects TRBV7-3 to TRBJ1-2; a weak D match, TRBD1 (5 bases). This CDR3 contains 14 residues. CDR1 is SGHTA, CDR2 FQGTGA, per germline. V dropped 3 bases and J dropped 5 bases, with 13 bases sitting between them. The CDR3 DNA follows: TGTGCCAGCAGCTTTGCGGGGGAGTGGTATGGCTACACCTTC. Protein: CASSFAGEWYGYTF. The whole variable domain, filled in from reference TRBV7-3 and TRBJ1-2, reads GAGVSQTPSNKVTEKGKYVELRCDPISGHTALYWYRQSLGQGPEFLIYFQGTGAADDSGLPNDRFFAVRPEGSVSTLKIQRTERGDSAVYLCASSFAGEWYGYTFGSGTRLTVV.

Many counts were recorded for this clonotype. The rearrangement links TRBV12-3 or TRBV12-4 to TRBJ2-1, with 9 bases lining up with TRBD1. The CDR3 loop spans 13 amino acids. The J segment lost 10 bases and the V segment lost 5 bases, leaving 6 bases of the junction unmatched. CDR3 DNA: TGTGCCAGCAGTCCCCGGGACAGGGAGGAGCAGTTCTTC. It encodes CASSPRDREEQFF.

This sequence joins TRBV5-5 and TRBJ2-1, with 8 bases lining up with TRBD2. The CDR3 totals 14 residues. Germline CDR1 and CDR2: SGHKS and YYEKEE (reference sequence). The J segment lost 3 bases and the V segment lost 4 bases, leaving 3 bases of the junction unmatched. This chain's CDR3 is CASSTSGDYNEQFF. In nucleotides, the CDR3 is TGTGCCAGCAGCACTAGCGGAGACTACAATGAGCAGTTCTTC.

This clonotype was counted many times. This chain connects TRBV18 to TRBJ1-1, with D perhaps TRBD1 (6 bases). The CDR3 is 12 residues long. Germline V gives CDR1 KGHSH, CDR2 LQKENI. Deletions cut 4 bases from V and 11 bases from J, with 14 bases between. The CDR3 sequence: CASSRTARGAFF. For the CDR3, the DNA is TGTGCCAGCTCACGGACAGCCCGGGGGGCTTTCTTT.

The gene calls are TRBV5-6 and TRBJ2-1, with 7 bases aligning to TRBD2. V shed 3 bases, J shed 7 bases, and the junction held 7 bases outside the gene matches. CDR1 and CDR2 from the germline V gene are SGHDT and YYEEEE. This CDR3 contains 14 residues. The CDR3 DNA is TGTGCCAGCAGCTCGATCCCCGGGGGGAATGAGCAGTTCTTC. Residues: CASSSIPGGNEQFF.

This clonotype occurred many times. The CDR3 loop is CAWTSDTETQYF. CDR3 bases: TGTGCCTGGACTAGCGACACGGAGACCCAGTACTTC. The chain links TRBV30 to TRBJ2-5; the D gene is possibly TRBD2 (6 bases). The CDR3 sequence is 12 residues long. CDR1 GTSNPN and CDR2 SVGIG come from the germline V gene (reference sequence). Trimming took off 4 bases at V and 5 bases at J, with 11 bases between the two ends.

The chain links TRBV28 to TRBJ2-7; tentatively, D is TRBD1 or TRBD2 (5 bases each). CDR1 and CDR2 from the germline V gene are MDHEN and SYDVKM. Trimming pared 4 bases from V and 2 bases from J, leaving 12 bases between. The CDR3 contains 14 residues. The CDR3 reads CASSSGTDTYEQYF. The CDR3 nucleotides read TGTGCCAGCAGTTCCGGGACGGACACCTACGAGCAGTACTTC.

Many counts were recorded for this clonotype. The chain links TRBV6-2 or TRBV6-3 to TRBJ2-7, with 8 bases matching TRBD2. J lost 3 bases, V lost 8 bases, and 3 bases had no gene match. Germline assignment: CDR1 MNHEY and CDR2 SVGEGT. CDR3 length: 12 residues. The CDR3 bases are TGTGCCAGCCGGGAGGGGAACTACGAGCAGTACTTC. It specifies CASREGNYEQYF.

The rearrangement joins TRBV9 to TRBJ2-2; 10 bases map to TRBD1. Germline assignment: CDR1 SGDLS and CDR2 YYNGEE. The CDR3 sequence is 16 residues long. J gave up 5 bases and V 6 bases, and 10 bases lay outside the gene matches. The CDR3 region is CASNTKKDRGTGELFF. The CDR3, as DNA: TGTGCCAGCAACACGAAGAAGGACAGGGGGACCGGGGAGCTGTTTTTT.

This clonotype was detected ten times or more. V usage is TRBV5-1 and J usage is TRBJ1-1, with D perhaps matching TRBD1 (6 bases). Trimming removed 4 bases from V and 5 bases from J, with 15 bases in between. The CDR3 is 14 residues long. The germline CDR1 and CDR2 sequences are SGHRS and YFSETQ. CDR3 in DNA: TGCGCCAGCAGCACCAACCCAGGGACAACTGAAGCTTTCTTT. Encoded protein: CASSTNPGTTEAFF.

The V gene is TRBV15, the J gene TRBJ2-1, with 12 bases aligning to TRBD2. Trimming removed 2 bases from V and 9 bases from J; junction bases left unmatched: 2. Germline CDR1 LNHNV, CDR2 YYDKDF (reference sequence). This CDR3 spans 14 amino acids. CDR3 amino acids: CATSRLAGGGEQFF. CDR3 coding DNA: TGTGCCACCAGCAGACTAGCGGGAGGGGGTGAGCAGTTCTTC.

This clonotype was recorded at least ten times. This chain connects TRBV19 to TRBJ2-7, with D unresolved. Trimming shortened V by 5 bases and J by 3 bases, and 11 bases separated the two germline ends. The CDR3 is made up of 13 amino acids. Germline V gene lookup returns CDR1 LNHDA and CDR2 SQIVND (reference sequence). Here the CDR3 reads CASSPRLLYEQYF. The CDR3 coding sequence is TGTGCCAGTAGTCCTCGGCTACTCTACGAGCAGTACTTC.

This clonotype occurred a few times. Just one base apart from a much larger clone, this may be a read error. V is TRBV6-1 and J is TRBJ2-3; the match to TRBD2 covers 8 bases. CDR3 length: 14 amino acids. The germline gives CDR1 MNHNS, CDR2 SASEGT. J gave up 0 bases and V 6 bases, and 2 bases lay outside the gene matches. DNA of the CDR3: TGTGCCAGCAGAGTAGCGGGGAGCACAGATACGCAGTATTTT. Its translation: CASRVAGSTDTQYF.

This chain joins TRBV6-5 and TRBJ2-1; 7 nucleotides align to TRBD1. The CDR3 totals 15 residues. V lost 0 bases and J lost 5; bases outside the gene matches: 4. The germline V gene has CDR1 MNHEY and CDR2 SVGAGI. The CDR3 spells CASSYSRQGHNEQFF. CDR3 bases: TGTGCCAGCAGTTACTCCCGACAGGGCCACAATGAGCAGTTCTTC.

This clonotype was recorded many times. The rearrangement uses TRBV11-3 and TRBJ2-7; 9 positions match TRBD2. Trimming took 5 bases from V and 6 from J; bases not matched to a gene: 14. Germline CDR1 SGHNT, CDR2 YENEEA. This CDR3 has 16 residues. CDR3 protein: CASSPAIAGVLSEQYF. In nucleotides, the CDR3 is TGTGCCAGCAGCCCCGCAATAGCGGGAGTGTTAAGCGAGCAGTACTTC. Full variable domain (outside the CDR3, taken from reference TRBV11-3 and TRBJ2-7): EAGVVQSPRYKIIEKKQPVAFWCNPISGHNTLYWYLQNLGQGPELLIRYENEEAVDDSQLPKDRFSAERLKGVDSTLKIQPAELGDSAVYLCASSPAIAGVLSEQYFGPGTRLTVT.

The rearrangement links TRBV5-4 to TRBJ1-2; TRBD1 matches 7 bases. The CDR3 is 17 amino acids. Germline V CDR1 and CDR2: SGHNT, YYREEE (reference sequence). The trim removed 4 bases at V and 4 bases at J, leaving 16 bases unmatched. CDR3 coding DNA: TGTGCCAGCAGCCGCGACCTCGCTAAGGGGGCCGTCTATGGCTACACCTTC. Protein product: CASSRDLAKGAVYGYTF.